The subject of this entry is one T cell receptor (beta chain). The source of the sample is a study of T cell changes during pregnancy in multiple sclerosis. Germline loops: CDR1 SGHNT, CDR2 YYREEE (reference sequence). V lost 3 bases, J lost 8 bases, and 8 bases stayed unmatched. The CDR3 sequence is 15 residues long. Data came from immunoSEQ multiplex PCR; TCRdb stores just in-frame clones and leaves some out. The data contain 45,000 to 50,000 clones, around 94% of them singletons. The chain has TRBV5-4 and TRBJ1-6; 7 bases agree with TRBD1. The TCR originated in a female donor in good health, enrolled as a control in a pregnancy study. Specimen: CD4+ T cells from peripheral blood mononuclear cells, collected in the second trimester of pregnancy. The CDR3, as DNA: TGTGCCAGCAGCTCTAGACCCAGGGGGGATTCACCCCTCCACTTT. Its protein is CASSSRPRGDSPLHF.